This T cell receptor (beta chain) stems from a study of blood T cell repertoires in COVID-19. Some clones are missing from TCRdb's copy, which holds only in-frame ones; the method was immunoSEQ multiplex PCR. The table has around 110,000 clones, approximately 78% seen once. Germline loops: CDR1 SEHNR, CDR2 FQNEAQ (reference sequence). V was trimmed by 1 base and J by 10 bases, leaving 10 bases between them. The CDR3 consists of 13 residues. The V call is TRBV7-9, the J call TRBJ1-4; no clear D. Input material: peripheral blood. This receptor was taken from a man between 65 and 85 years old with acute or convalescent COVID-19. CDR3 loop: CASSLGGRRKLFF. CDR3 DNA sequence: TGTGCCAGCAGCTTAGGCGGGCGTAGAAAACTGTTTTTT. Supplemented by reference TRBV7-9 and TRBJ1-4, the full variable domain reads DTGVSQNPRHKITKRGQNVTFRCDPISEHNRLYWYRQTLGQGPEFLTYFQNEAQLEKSRLLSDRFSAERPKGSFSTLEIQRTEQGDSAMYLCASSLGGRRKLFFGSGTQLSVL.